This T cell receptor (beta chain) came from a study of regulatory T cells in long-lasting Graves disease. This CDR3 region has 14 residues. V was pared by 8 bases and J by 2 bases, with 8 bases of the junction left unmatched. The V gene's germline CDR1 is ENHRY and CDR2 SYGVKD. Indicated time point: persistent/refractory GD, antithyroid drugs over 5 years with positive TRAb. RNA isolated from PBMCs was used to make the TCR library. Combining iRepertoire HTBI primers with Arm-PCR of CDR3 regions, the authors built TCR beta libraries. One entry per CDR3 protein, called by TCRdb with MiXCR from the multiplex PCR reads. The repertoire holds around 460,000 distinct CDR3 sequences, with roughly 22% as singletons.

The chain recombines TRBV10-3 with TRBJ1-1; TRBD1 aligns across 7 bases. This clonotype originated in a female donor with Graves disease. The material sequenced was peripheral blood mononuclear cells (PBMCs), taken when the disease was refractory, from a patient treated with antithyroid drugs. In nucleotides, the CDR3 is TGTGCCATCGTAGCAGGGACAGCAAACACTGAAGCTTTCTTT. Translated: CAIVAGTANTEAFF.